This T cell receptor beta chain appears in the sequencing data of a study of metastatic and nonmetastatic thyroid tumors (dated by TCRdb to 2020 to 2021). General notes on the study: Repertoires from peripheral blood and from tumor or nodule tissue samples of malignant and benign thyroid patients were compared.

The library was generated by PCR. The data were produced on an Illumina HiSeq 4000. The TCR beta-chain CDR3 region of each patient was profiled by high-throughput sequencing. Under the source paper's analysis protocol: The researchers built a classifier to tell apart papillary thyroid cancer patients with distant metastasis, based on CDR3 differences among clinicopathological groups. The Shannon index was used to assess repertoire diversity, and the Morisita-Horn index was used to assess tumor-blood repertoire similarity. TCRdb trimmed the raw reads at Q25, called clones with MiXCR and kept productive beta chains. The V and J calls reflect TCRdb's pipeline rather than the authors' work. The sample contains about 60,000 clones, under 20% of them found a single time. The ten most abundant clones make up roughly 10% of the sample. This clone was seen repeatedly, ten times or more. Its antigen has not been determined. Base qualities are missing; no much larger clone stands one base away.

The CDR3 contains 17 residues, cysteine and phenylalanine counted. Just CDR3 DNA is preserved here, 51 bases in frame from base 1. V lost 3 bases and J lost 4 bases; the stretch between them is 16 bases long. The germline V gene provides CDR1 SGHTA and CDR2 FQGTGA. None of the patients had been given any treatment before thyroid surgery. Using T-cell receptor beta sequencing, the researchers looked back retrospectively at clinical samples from patients, gathered between the early 2010s and the late 2010s. Study-wide conclusions, independent of this receptor: TCR beta diversity was reported as significantly higher in malignant tumors than in benign nodules, in both blood and tumor samples.

This TCR came from a male donor with papillary thyroid cancer or a benign thyroid nodule (not recorded which). Some clones in this sample may be carry-over from other donors' samples. This sequence uses TRBV7-3 and TRBJ2-6; the D segment could be TRBD1, given 5 matching bases. Sequencing used blood. The nucleotides are TGTGCCAGCAGCTTTGACCCCCAGGGCCGCGGGGCCAACGTCCTGACTTTC. Its amino acids are CASSFDPQGRGANVLTF.